This T cell receptor (beta chain) was captured by sequencing in a study of T cell responses to AZD1222 COVID-19 vaccine. On this clone: What it binds is unknown.

Sequenced by immunoSEQ multiplex PCR; TCRdb stores in-frame clones only, minus some. The data hold 95,000 to 100,000 clones, with approximately 90% observed a single time. Regarding the study as a whole: Unmutated variant regions reportedly attract nearly half of all spike-specific TCRs. A mostly white British donor set with more females was recruited, and clonal diversity was possibly underestimated.

This specimen consisted of peripheral blood, obtained on day 0 of AZD1222 vaccination. This receptor was obtained from an adult in good health.

Here the CDR3 reads CATSRRSGGGTDTQYF. The CDR3 DNA is TGTGCCACCAGCAGGAGAAGCGGGGGGGGCACAGATACGCAGTATTTT. V and J are TRBV15 and TRBJ2-3, with TRBD2 matching over 10 bases. The germline V gene has CDR1 LNHNV and CDR2 YYDKDF (reference sequence). V gave up 3 bases and J gave up 1 base; unmatched junction bases: 4. The CDR3 consists of 16 residues.